What follows are 32 T cell receptor beta chains derived from one specimen sequenced in a study of shared T cell receptors in the human thymus. The method was immunoSEQ multiplex PCR; TCRdb's version includes in-frame clones alone and lacks a portion of them. The sample shows roughly 710,000 clones, approximately 85% of them seen only once. The data also belong to a second study, concerning human thymus T cells.

Sequencing used thymocytes. These receptors came from a girl under three years old with a congenital heart defect.

CDR3 loop: CATSRGTGVGGYTF. The CDR3 DNA is TGTGCCACCAGCAGAGGAACAGGGGTTGGAGGCTACACCTTC. The chain combines TRBV15 with TRBJ1-2, with TRBD1 matching over 7 bases. The CDR3 contains 14 residues. Trimming cost V 1 base and J 8 bases; bases outside gene matches: 7. The V gene's germline CDR1 is LNHNV and CDR2 YYDKDF (reference sequence).

The rearrangement uses TRBV5-3 and TRBJ1-6; 9 bases match TRBD1. TRBV5-3 is annotated as an ORF whose role is uncertain. This CDR3 is 16 amino acids long. The junction had 7 bases not matched to a gene; V was cut back by 4 bases and J by 5 bases. As DNA, the CDR3 is TGTGCCAGAAGCAACCGACAGGGGGAGGATAATTCACCCCTCCACTTT. It translates to CARSNRQGEDNSPLHF.

The CDR3 is CSVEDPWRGSIGEAFF. The CDR3, as DNA: TGCAGCGTTGAAGATCCTTGGCGGGGGTCGATTGGTGAAGCTTTCTTT. The gene calls are TRBV29-1 and TRBJ1-1; D is possibly TRBD1 (5 bases). The germline V gene encodes CDR1 SQVTM and CDR2 ANQGSEA. The germline V and J ends were trimmed by 0 bases and 7 bases, with 21 bases remaining between them. The CDR3 contains 16 residues.

CDR3 in amino acids: CASSPSGTYTDTQYF. The CDR3 bases are TGTGCCAGCAGCCCGAGCGGGACCTACACAGATACGCAGTATTTT. The V call is TRBV7-9, the J call TRBJ2-3; 7 nucleotides match TRBD2. Looked up from germline, CDR1 is SEHNR and CDR2 is FQNEAQ (reference sequence). This CDR3 has 15 amino acids. The V segment lost 5 bases and the J segment 2 bases; nucleotides outside the gene matches: 7.

The CDR3 nucleotides read TGCGCCAGCAGCTTGGCCCACAGGGGAGGCGGGACCCAGTACTTC. This codes for CASSLAHRGGGTQYF. This chain links TRBV5-1 with TRBJ2-5; D may be TRBD1 (7 bases). This CDR3 is 15 amino acids long. Trimming shortened V by 0 bases and J by 7 bases, and 16 bases separated the two germline ends. Germline loops: CDR1 SGHRS, CDR2 YFSETQ.

The chain uses TRBV5-8 and TRBJ2-1, with D possibly being TRBD2 (6 bases). V was trimmed by 1 base and J by 6 bases, leaving 20 bases between them. In germline, CDR1 is SGHTS, CDR2 YDEGEE. CDR3 length equals 17 residues. CDR3 nucleotide sequence: TGTGCCAGCAGCTTGCCAGATACGGGGGAAAACTTCAATGAGCAGTTCTTC. Its protein is CASSLPDTGENFNEQFF.

The V and J genes are TRBV9 and TRBJ1-1; no definite D call. The CDR3 has 15 residues. CDR1 and CDR2 (germline): SGDLS, YYNGEE. Trimming stripped 0 bases from V and 1 base from J, with 10 bases between. CDR3 DNA: TGTGCCAGCAGCGTAGTTCTCACAGAGAACACTGAAGCTTTCTTT. It specifies CASSVVLTENTEAFF.

This chain connects TRBV19 to TRBJ2-7, with D perhaps matching TRBD1 (6 bases). Germline V gene data show CDR1 as LNHDA and CDR2 as SQIVND (reference sequence). The CDR3 runs to 16 residues. V was pared by 3 bases and J by 2 bases, with 17 bases between. Here the CDR3 reads CASSMDSGRGTYEQYF. Written as DNA, the CDR3 is TGTGCCAGTAGTATGGACAGCGGACGGGGTACCTACGAGCAGTACTTC.

The V and J genes are TRBV28 and TRBJ1-5; 8 bases fit TRBD1. V lost 8 bases to trimming and J lost 3 bases; unmatched junction nucleotides: 15. CDR3 size: 17 residues. Germline CDR1 is MDHEN and CDR2 is SYDVKM. The CDR3 DNA is TGTGCCAGCCGCCGCCGGGACAGGAATTTTGTCAATCAGCCCCAGCATTTT. It encodes CASRRRDRNFVNQPQHF.

The V gene is TRBV5-1, the J gene TRBJ2-4, with TRBD1 as a possible D gene (7 bases). Looked up from germline, CDR1 is SGHRS and CDR2 is YFSETQ. CDR3 length: 19 amino acids. Trimming cost V 0 bases and J 0 bases, with 19 bases left between them. CDR3 residues: CASSLAWGDSLLAKNIQYF. CDR3 DNA sequence: TGCGCCAGCAGCTTGGCCTGGGGGGACAGTCTTCTAGCCAAAAACATTCAGTACTTC.

The chain uses TRBV20-1 and TRBJ1-2; maybe TRBD1 (5 bases). CDR3 length equals 10 residues. V was cut by 3 bases and J by 11 bases, with 10 bases left in between. The germline V gene has CDR1 DFQATT and CDR2 SNEGSKA (reference sequence). The CDR3 nucleotides read TGCAGTGCTAGGGAACGACAGTACACCTTC. This gives the protein CSARERQYTF.

This clone was seen only a few times. Other DNA sequences from this sample encode an identical CDR3 as well. The J gene is TRBJ2-3, the V gene TRBV5-1; D ambiguous. Looked up from germline, CDR1 is SGHRS and CDR2 is YFSETQ. V dropped 0 bases and J dropped 3 bases, with 5 bases sitting between them. The CDR3 is 13 amino acids. The CDR3: CASSLAGTDTQYF. CDR3 coding DNA: TGCGCCAGCAGCTTGGCCGGGACAGATACGCAGTATTTT.

The chain is built from TRBV6-5 and TRBJ2-3; a possible D gene is TRBD1 (5 bases). The germline gives CDR1 MNHEY, CDR2 SVGAGI. CDR3 length: 15 residues. The V gene lost 2 bases and the J gene lost 2 bases, with 11 bases spanning the gap. The CDR3 DNA reads as TGTGCCAGCAGTTACAGGGGATCGTCCACAGATACGCAGTATTTT. Its protein is CASSYRGSSTDTQYF.

The chain employs TRBV6-5 and TRBJ1-2, with D possibly being TRBD1 (5 bases). The CDR3 contains 14 residues. Germline-derived CDR1 and CDR2 are MNHEY and SVGAGI. Trimming removed 8 bases at V and 4 bases at J, with 17 bases between. This CDR3 is CASLGSRQSYGYTF. For the CDR3, the DNA is TGTGCCAGCCTTGGTTCTCGACAGAGCTATGGCTACACCTTC.

The CDR3 loop is CATSRDLDSHNQPQHF. The CDR3 DNA sequence: TGTGCCACCAGCAGAGATCTGGACAGCCACAATCAGCCCCAGCATTTT. The chain uses TRBV15 and TRBJ1-5; maybe TRBD1 (6 bases). Looked up from germline, CDR1 is LNHNV and CDR2 is YYDKDF (reference sequence). The length of the CDR3 is 16 residues. V was trimmed by 0 bases and J by 3 bases, leaving 12 bases between them.

DNA for the CDR3: TGTGCCAGTAGTATAGCCCCAGAGGGCGCGAACACTGAAGCTTTCTTT. Amino acids: CASSIAPEGANTEAFF. The gene calls are TRBV19 and TRBJ1-1; D uncertain. Germline-derived CDR1 and CDR2 are LNHDA and SQIVND (reference sequence). The CDR3 has 16 amino acids. The ends were cut back, 1 base at V and 1 base at J, with 13 bases in the middle.

This chain uses TRBV5-5 with TRBJ2-3, with TRBD1 identical over 9 bases. Germline CDR1 is SGHKS and CDR2 is YYEKEE (reference sequence). V dropped 1 base and J dropped 2; count of bases not matched to a gene: 8. This CDR3 has 17 amino acids. The CDR3 region has the DNA TGTGCCAGCAGCTTGTCCGCCGGACAGGGGACCACAGATACGCAGTATTTT. Translation: CASSLSAGQGTTDTQYF. The variable domain in full, with the rest retrieved from reference TRBV5-5 and TRBJ2-3, is DAGVTQSPTHLIKTRGQQVTLRCSPISGHKSVSWYQQVLGQGPQFIFQYYEKEERGRGNFPDRFSARQFPNYSSELNVNALLLGDSALYLCASSLSAGQGTTDTQYFGPGTRLTVL.

This rearrangement joins TRBV11-2 to TRBJ2-7; 8 bases fit TRBD2. The CDR3 is 15 amino acids. From germline, CDR1 is SGHAT and CDR2 FQNNGV. The V and J ends lost 1 base and 6 bases, in that order; junction bases with no gene match: 8. The CDR3 DNA reads as TGTGCCAGCAGCTTAGCCGGGGGGGTAGTCAGCGAGCAGTACTTC. It specifies CASSLAGGVVSEQYF.

The CDR3 protein is CATSRGIDRTTRYEQYF. The CDR3 region has the DNA TGTGCCACCAGCAGAGGGATTGACAGGACCACACGGTACGAGCAGTACTTC. J is TRBJ2-7 and V is TRBV15; possibly TRBD1 for D (6 bases). Germline V lookup: CDR1 LNHNV, CDR2 YYDKDF (reference sequence). V gave up 1 base and J gave up 4 bases, with 20 bases separating them. The CDR3 has 17 residues.

This clone was detected once. The CDR3 bases are TGCGCCAGCAGCGAAGGTGAGAGAGGCACAGGGGGAGTCTATGGCTACACCTTC. Its translation is CASSEGERGTGGVYGYTF. The chain recombines TRBV5-1 with TRBJ1-2, with 8 bases matching TRBD1. J lost 4 bases, V lost 4 bases, and 18 bases had no gene match. CDR1 SGHRS and CDR2 YFSETQ come from the germline V gene. The CDR3 consists of 18 residues.

The V and J genes are TRBV27 and TRBJ1-5; no definite D call. V lost 6 bases to trimming and J lost 0 bases, with 12 bases between them. The germline V gene has CDR1 MNHEY and CDR2 SMNVEV (reference sequence). The CDR3 runs to 15 residues. The CDR3 loop is CASRRGFYSNQPQHF. The CDR3 region has the DNA TGTGCCAGCAGGAGAGGCTTTTATAGCAATCAGCCCCAGCATTTT.

There are a few counts of this clone. J is TRBJ1-1 and V is TRBV6-5; 9 bases match TRBD1. The ends lost 7 bases at V and 3 bases at J; junction bases unmatched: 9. CDR1 and CDR2 from the germline V gene are MNHEY and SVGAGI. The CDR3 loop spans 15 amino acids. The CDR3 here is CASTNRDRADTEAFF. CDR3 nucleotide sequence: TGTGCCAGCACAAACCGGGACAGGGCGGACACTGAAGCTTTCTTT.

CDR3 nucleotide sequence: TGTGCCAGCAGTGAAGGGAACATCATCAGGGCCAAAAACATTCAGTACTTC. It yields the protein CASSEGNIIRAKNIQYF. The V gene is TRBV6-1, the J gene TRBJ2-4; D gene uncertain. V was shortened by 1 base and J by 1 base, with 14 bases between the two germline ends. This CDR3 has 17 amino acids. Germline CDR1 is MNHNS and CDR2 is SASEGT.

The V call is TRBV2, the J call TRBJ2-1, with 13 bases lining up with TRBD2. Germline assignment: CDR1 SNHLY and CDR2 FYNNEI. The CDR3 loop spans 19 amino acids. The ends lost 5 bases at V and 4 bases at J; junction bases unmatched: 14. The CDR3 bases are TGTGCCAGCAGTTTCCGACTAGCGGGGGGACCCCCACCGTACAATGAGCAGTTCTTC. Translated, it gives CASSFRLAGGPPPYNEQFF.

The chain carries TRBV9 and TRBJ2-7; D perhaps matches TRBD2 (6 bases). Germline CDR1 and CDR2: SGDLS and YYNGEE. CDR3 length: 16 amino acids. V was clipped by 1 base and J by 2 bases, with 16 bases between them. The CDR3 loop reads CASSVTGGTSTYEQYF. CDR3 bases: TGTGCCAGCAGCGTAACTGGGGGGACGTCTACCTACGAGCAGTACTTC.

The chain employs TRBV27 and TRBJ2-1, with 7 bases lining up with TRBD1. The CDR3 sequence is 14 residues long. In germline, CDR1 is MNHEY, CDR2 SMNVEV (reference sequence). Trimming at V came to 5 bases and at J to 5 bases, leaving 6 bases not matched to a gene. In nucleotides, the CDR3 is TGTGCCAGCAGTCAACCCGGGACAGACAATGAGCAGTTCTTC. It codes for CASSQPGTDNEQFF.

The chain has TRBV12-5 and TRBJ2-7; 7 bases are shared with TRBD2. The CDR3 has 17 residues. The J segment lost 3 bases and the V segment lost 2 bases, leaving 13 bases of the junction unmatched. Germline loops: CDR1 LGHNT, CDR2 FRNRAP. CDR3 nucleotide sequence: TGTGCTAGTGGTTTGTGGGGGGGAGAGGGTCTTCGCTACGAGCAGTACTTC. Its translation is CASGLWGGEGLRYEQYF.

This chain links TRBV5-1 with TRBJ1-2; tentatively, D is TRBD1 (6 bases). This CDR3 contains 16 residues. Germline assignment: CDR1 SGHRS and CDR2 YFSETQ. The ends were cut back, 0 bases at V and 4 bases at J, with 16 bases in the middle. In DNA, the CDR3 is TGCGCCAGCAGCTTGGACGGGACAAGGACCTCCTATGGCTACACCTTC. This sequence encodes CASSLDGTRTSYGYTF.

The chain is built from TRBV4-3 and TRBJ1-1, with 7 bases lining up with TRBD1. In germline, CDR1 is LGHNA, CDR2 YSLEER. After removal of 2 bases from V and 3 bases from J, the junction contained 3 bases not matched to a gene. This CDR3 contains 14 residues. In nucleotides, the CDR3 is TGCGCCAGCAGCCAACGACAGGGTGACACTGAAGCTTTCTTT. Translation: CASSQRQGDTEAFF.

This clone is a singleton in its sample. The chain carries TRBV5-1 and TRBJ2-7; no definite D call. In germline, CDR1 is SGHRS, CDR2 YFSETQ. Trimming pared 1 base from V and 7 bases from J, leaving 12 bases between. The CDR3 is 13 amino acids. Here the CDR3 reads CASSLNFRLEQYF. The CDR3 DNA sequence: TGCGCCAGCAGCTTGAATTTCAGGTTAGAGCAGTACTTC.

V and J are TRBV9 and TRBJ1-2; D is possibly TRBD1 (5 bases). CDR3 size: 17 residues. CDR1 and CDR2 from the germline V gene are SGDLS and YYNGEE. V was pared by 0 bases and J by 1 base, with 16 bases between. The CDR3 sequence is CASSVDPTVPSNYGYTF. The DNA of the CDR3 is TGTGCCAGCAGCGTAGATCCGACAGTCCCAAGTAACTATGGCTACACCTTC.

This rearrangement joins TRBV5-6 to TRBJ2-7; TRBD2 might be the D (7 bases). Trimming took off 5 bases at V and 4 bases at J, with 16 bases between the two ends. The CDR3 consists of 14 residues. Germline loops: CDR1 SGHDT, CDR2 YYEEEE. This CDR3 reads CASSSGGGLYEQYF. The DNA of the CDR3 is TGTGCCAGCAGTTCTGGGGGGGGGCTGTACGAGCAGTACTTC.